This T cell receptor (beta chain) was profiled in a study of cytomegalovirus exposure and HLA in healthy donors. Points from the study as a whole: Among the sequence variants, a highly shared cluster was likely an artifact of sequencing. It was shown in a later analysis that HLA-associated TCR beta chains were more clonally expanded than other, equally common chains.

On this clone: Its antigen is currently unknown.

The PCR made use of 60 Vbeta and 13 Jbeta primers. Only in-frame clones appear in the TCRdb table, and some are missing; sequencing was by immunoSEQ multiplex PCR. The sample holds over 200,000 clones, approximately 70% seen once. V was cut by 5 bases and J by 0 bases, with 8 bases left in between. The V gene's germline CDR1 is LNHDA and CDR2 SQIVND (reference sequence). CDR3 length equals 13 residues. Material for sequencing was PBMCs. The chain is built from TRBV19 and TRBJ2-7; D is undetermined. The source of this sequence is a woman in her twenties or thirties in good health and CMV-seronegative. The CDR3 region has the DNA TGTGCCAGTAGTCCAAGCGTCTCCTACGAGCAGTACTTC. Encoded protein: CASSPSVSYEQYF.